This TCR beta chain was obtained from a study of CD8 T cells in Susac syndrome. About the research overall: Clinical remission applied to under ten sequenced Susac syndrome patients, and roughly six had active disease.

The RNA, about 0.5 to 1 ug, was put through reverse transcription using random hexamers. Using its own MiXCR run on the immunoSEQ multiplex PCR reads, TCRdb lists one record per CDR3 protein. The sample lists under 200,000 distinct CDR3 sequences, 85% to 95% occurring once. Trimming left V 6 bases short and J 1 base short, with 10 bases between. There are 12 residues in the CDR3. Germline assignment: CDR1 DFQATT and CDR2 SNEGSKA (reference sequence). The authors carried out high-throughput sequencing of TCR beta. They applied it to CD8+ and CD4+ T cells obtained from blood. This clonotype appeared once.

The receptor's source is a human donor with Susac syndrome. The chain recombines TRBV20-1 with TRBJ2-7; D is uncertain. Sample: CD8+ T cells from PBMCs. In DNA, the CDR3 is TGCAGTGCCACCCTCGGGTCCTACGAGCAGTACTTC. Amino acid sequence: CSATLGSYEQYF.